This paragraph reports one TCR beta chain. The antigen is undetermined. The germline V gene has CDR1 LGHNA and CDR2 YNFKEQ. The CDR3 sequence is 15 residues long. The V end lost 6 bases, the J end lost 0 bases, and 12 bases lay between the germline ends. The sample is drawn from a study of CD8+ T cells in alopecia areata. Study details: Patients in the treated group were given tofacitinib by mouth, 5 to 10 mg twice a day. A 6-month off-drug phase came after tofacitinib, which had lasted 6 to 18 months. Study findings and constraints: Sharing of TCRs across patients appeared less clear than in mice, possibly for HLA-related reasons.

Extracted RNA was reverse transcribed into cDNA, the sequencing template. Method: immunoSEQ multiplex PCR; TCRdb's copy keeps in-frame clones and lacks some. The sample consists of about 97,000 clones, around 38% of them appearing once. Alopecia areata patients gave lesional scalp punch biopsies and peripheral blood samples. The chain employs TRBV4-2 and TRBJ2-1; D not resolved. Source material: CD4+ T cells sorted from blood. The receptor comes from a human donor with alopecia areata. The DNA of the CDR3 is TGTGCCAGCAGACCCTCACCGAGCTCCTACAATGAGCAGTTCTTC. Amino acids: CASRPSPSSYNEQFF.